A selection of T cell receptor beta chains follows, all from one sample in a study of beta chain features in type 1 diabetes. Using immunoSEQ multiplex PCR, the repertoire was profiled, and TCRdb retains in-frame clones only, with some absent. The sample lists approximately 150,000 clones; over 9.5% were seen once. Sequenced: naive CD4+ T cells from blood. The receptors originated from a young man in good health. Each CDR3 is given without its conserved first and last residue. Each record gives: J gene, V gene, CDR3 protein.

TRBJ2-3,TRBV7-8,ATSGGRADTQY
TRBJ2-2,TRBV11-1,ASSLVLVTSSNTGELF
TRBJ1-2,TRBV28,ASSLSGTGDGYGYT
TRBJ1-4,TRBV30,AWSGQPNEKLF
TRBJ2-7,TRBV4-2,ASSPENVKSYEQY
TRBJ2-1,TRBV2,ASSETGQNNEQF
TRBJ2-7,TRBV18,ASSPPPSSYEQY
TRBJ2-5,TRBV4-2,ASSQDRSGGGETQY
TRBJ1-5,TRBV6-6,ASSQQDSNQPQH
TRBJ2-7,TRBV4-3,ASSQDGRGGLYEQY
TRBJ2-2,TRBV2,ASNVRSGAPELF
TRBJ2-1,TRBV7-2,ASSVQENEQF
TRBJ2-6,TRBV7-2,ASRTPGGRVGGANVLT
TRBJ1-4,TRBV6-5,ASSTAGSNEKLF
TRBJ2-2,TRBV9,ASSVGTGRSGELF
TRBJ1-3,TRBV7-2,ASSLEGKGAGNTIY
TRBJ2-2,TRBV11-2,ASSKAGINTGELF
TRBJ2-6,TRBV6-5,ASSYDTPGANVLT
TRBJ1-1,TRBV6-6,ASSPDRGTEAF
TRBJ1-1,TRBV25-1,ASSPGQVGAF
TRBJ2-5,TRBV10-2,ASSYGQGRQETQY
TRBJ2-6,TRBV5-1,ASSPTGSSGANVLT
TRBJ1-5,TRBV2,ASSEPGTRNQPQH
TRBJ2-7,TRBV27,ASSLPGYEQY
TRBJ1-5,TRBV19,ASRQGHSNQPQH
TRBJ1-6,TRBV18,ASSPTVNSPLH
TRBJ2-7,TRBV2,ASRARSGQY
TRBJ2-5,TRBV5-1,ASSSKGGRETQY
TRBJ2-5,TRBV30,AWIGTDEETQY
TRBJ2-2,TRBV7-3,ASSHPLAGAGELF
TRBJ2-7,TRBV28,ASSPQDRGRYEQY
TRBJ1-2,TRBV12-5,ASGLGDRGNGYT
TRBJ2-5,TRBV27,ASSFGDRQETQY
TRBJ2-1,TRBV7-3,ASSLPETGAGNEQF